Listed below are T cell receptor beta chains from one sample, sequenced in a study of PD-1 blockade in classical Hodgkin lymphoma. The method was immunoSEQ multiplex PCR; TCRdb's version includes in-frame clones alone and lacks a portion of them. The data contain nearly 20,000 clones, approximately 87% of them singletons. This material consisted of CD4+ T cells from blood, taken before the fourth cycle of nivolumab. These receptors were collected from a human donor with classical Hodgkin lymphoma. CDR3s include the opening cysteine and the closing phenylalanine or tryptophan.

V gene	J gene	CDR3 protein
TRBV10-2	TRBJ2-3	CASSAPRTSGFTDTQYF
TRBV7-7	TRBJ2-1	CASSLVRAGGQHNEQFF
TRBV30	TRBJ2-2	CAWSLRTSGSAGELFF
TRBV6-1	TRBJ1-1	CASRHTGGSTEAFF
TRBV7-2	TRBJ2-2	CASRTGLGELFF
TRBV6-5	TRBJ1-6	CASSPAGLGYSPLHF
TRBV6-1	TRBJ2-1	CASSRRDRVTSEQFF
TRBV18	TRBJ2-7	CASSPRQGAYEQYF
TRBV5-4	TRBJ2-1	CASSQQGRIGNEQFF
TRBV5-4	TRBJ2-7	CASSLPGGGSQYEQYF
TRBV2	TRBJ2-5	CASSGWGGLPETQYF
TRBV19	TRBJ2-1	CASSIFWAGGAHNEQFF
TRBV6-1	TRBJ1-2	CASLRDYGYTF
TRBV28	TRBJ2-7	CASSLSRGRGEQYF
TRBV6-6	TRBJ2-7	CASSDESDFAYEQYF
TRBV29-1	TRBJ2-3	CSVEKWDRSDTQYF
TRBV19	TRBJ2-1	CASSPNMGGTRDEQFF
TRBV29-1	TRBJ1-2	CSVGTGGYTF
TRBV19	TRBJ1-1	CATGDLGNTEAFF
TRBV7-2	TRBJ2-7	CASSLVPSGRYEQYF
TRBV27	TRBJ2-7	CASSPLALPGYEQYF
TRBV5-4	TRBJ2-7	CASSLVGSGEQYF
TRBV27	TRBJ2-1	CASKRGRFDGEQFF
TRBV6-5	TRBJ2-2	CASSFLTSVGGELFF
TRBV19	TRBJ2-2	CASSSRTGELFF
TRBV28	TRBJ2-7	CASGDGVYEQYF
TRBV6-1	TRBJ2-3	CASSGQRGDITDTQYF
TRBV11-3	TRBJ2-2	CASSSGDRGVAGELFF
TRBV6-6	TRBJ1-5	CASTRRDQPQHF
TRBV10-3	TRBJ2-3	CAIMTSGRYTDTQYF
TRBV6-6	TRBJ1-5	CASSYSGMSNQPQHF
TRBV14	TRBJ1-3	CASSNRGSSGNTIYF
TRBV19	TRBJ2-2	CASSKGLAANTGELFF
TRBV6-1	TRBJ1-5	CASSAPGGRGQPQHF
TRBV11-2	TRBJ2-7	CASSLSGTVTGSYEQYF
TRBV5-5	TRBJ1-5	CASSQAGQAYQPQHF
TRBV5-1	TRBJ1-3	CASSQTGGGNTIYF
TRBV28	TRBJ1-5	CASSFSIGTGDNQPQHF
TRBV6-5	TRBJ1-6	CASSRPESNSPLHF
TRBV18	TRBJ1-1	CASSVEGRAEAFF
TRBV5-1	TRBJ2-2	CASSIRDWQNTGELFF
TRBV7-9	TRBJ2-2	CASSLGAPNTGELFF
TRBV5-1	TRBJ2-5	CASSRAQKETQYF
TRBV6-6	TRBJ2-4	CASSSPREAKNIQYF
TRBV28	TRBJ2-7	CASRKDYKGEQYF
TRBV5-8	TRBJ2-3	CASSLLGADTQYF
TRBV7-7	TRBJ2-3	CAIPNPERTQYF
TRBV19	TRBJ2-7	CASSRGMTSYEQYF
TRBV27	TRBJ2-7	CASSSGPATSYEQYF
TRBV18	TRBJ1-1	CASSPRGGKNTEAFF
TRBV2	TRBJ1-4	CASRGSDRDSEKLFF
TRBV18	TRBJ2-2	CASSPLSGLGELFF
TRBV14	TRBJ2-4	CASSQAGTQGSIQYF
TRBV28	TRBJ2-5	CASSLSGLETQYF
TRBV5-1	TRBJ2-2	CASSLAWPGELFF
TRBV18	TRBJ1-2	CASSQNGEANYGYTF
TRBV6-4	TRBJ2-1	CASRASGYNEQFF